The 24 T cell receptor beta chains below all came from one sample that was sequenced in a study of human T cells and chemical hapten exposure. Time point of the sample: pre-sensitization, week 0. Treatment defined: therapeutic diphenylcyclopropenone sensitization with weekly scalp DPC. TCRdb re-called the RACE reads through MiXCR, storing one row per CDR3 protein. The data hold under 300,000 distinct CDR3 sequences, with roughly 8.9% observed a single time. This specimen was whole blood, taken in connection with sensitization to the hapten diphenylcyclopropenone (DPC). Receptors were obtained from a woman aged 40 to 49 with alopecia areata. Some clones in this sample may be carry-over from other donors' samples.

The table lists this clonotype with many counts. The chain links TRBV7-8 to TRBJ2-2; TRBD2 aligns across 7 bases. CDR1 SGHVS and CDR2 FQNEAQ come from the germline V gene. The CDR3 loop spans 14 amino acids. V lost 0 bases to trimming and J lost 10 bases; unmatched junction nucleotides: 5. This CDR3 reads CASSLAHAGEELFF. In DNA form, the CDR3 reads TGTGCCAGCAGCTTAGCGCATGCGGGAGAGGAGCTGTTTTTT.

The table lists this clonotype with a few counts. The chain carries TRBV10-3 and TRBJ2-3, with D unresolved. Germline values: CDR1 ENHRY, CDR2 SYGVKD. V lost 0 bases and J 4 bases, leaving 11 bases between the germline ends. This CDR3 has 15 amino acids. The CDR3 loop reads CAISESMDQADTQYF. DNA of the CDR3: TGTGCCATCAGTGAGTCAATGGACCAAGCAGATACGCAGTATTTT.

At least ten counts were recorded for this clonotype. The rearrangement joins TRBV20-1 to TRBJ2-5; D is perhaps TRBD2 (5 bases). CDR3 length: 16 residues. The V gene lost 0 bases and the J gene lost 2 bases, with 16 bases spanning the gap. Germline V gene lookup returns CDR1 DFQATT and CDR2 SNEGSKA (reference sequence). The CDR3 nucleotides are TGCAGTGCTAGAGATCATCTACGGCGGAGGCAAGAGACCCAGTACTTC. Its protein is CSARDHLRRRQETQYF.

This chain links TRBV4-1 with TRBJ2-1, with a possible D match to TRBD1 (6 bases). The V gene's germline CDR1 is MGHRA and CDR2 YSYEKL. The CDR3 spans 16 residues. V was cut by 1 base and J by 1 base, with 11 bases left in between. The CDR3 bases are TGCGCCAGCAGCCAAGGATGGGGGACATCCTACAATGAGCAGTTCTTC. Translation: CASSQGWGTSYNEQFF.

This clonotype turned up a few times. The rearrangement uses TRBV28 and TRBJ2-7; 13 bases are shared with TRBD2. Trimming cost V 5 bases and J 6 bases; bases outside gene matches: 7. The CDR3 is 15 amino acids. Per the germline V gene, CDR1 is MDHEN and CDR2 is SYDVKM. Written as DNA, the CDR3 is TGTGCCAGCAGTCCGGGGACTAGCGGGATGAGCGAGCAGTACTTC. Its protein is CASSPGTSGMSEQYF.

There are a few counts of this clonotype. This chain connects TRBV29-1 to TRBJ2-3; unclear D gene. Germline V gives CDR1 SQVTM, CDR2 ANQGSEA. V was clipped by 4 bases and J by 4 bases, with 12 bases between them. The CDR3 length is 13 residues. CDR3 sequence (DNA): TGCAGCGTTGCCCTTTTCAGTGCAGATACGCAGTATTTT. It translates to CSVALFSADTQYF.

The chain carries TRBV4-1 and TRBJ1-2, with D tentatively TRBD1 (6 bases). Germline V lookup: CDR1 MGHRA, CDR2 YSYEKL. The CDR3 is 14 amino acids. V was shortened by 0 bases and J by 8 bases, with 13 bases between the two germline ends. The CDR3: CASSQEWGARGYTF. In nucleotides, the CDR3 is TGCGCCAGCAGCCAAGAGTGGGGGGCGCGCGGCTACACCTTC.

This clonotype was observed many times. The chain links TRBV29-1 to TRBJ1-2, with 8 bases fitting TRBD1. This CDR3 comprises 13 residues. The ends lost 0 bases at V and 6 bases at J; junction bases unmatched: 3. CDR1 SQVTM and CDR2 ANQGSEA come from the germline V gene. The CDR3 region is CSVEDRGRDGYTF. In DNA form, the CDR3 reads TGCAGCGTTGAAGACAGGGGGCGAGATGGCTACACCTTC.

The chain joins TRBV7-9 to TRBJ1-1; no firm D call. CDR3 length equals 15 residues. CDR1 is SEHNR, CDR2 FQNEAQ, per germline (reference sequence). The V and J ends lost 8 bases and 3 bases respectively, with 19 bases between them. CDR3 in DNA: TGTGCCAGCGCCGGGCCGCAGTGGCAGGACACTGAAGCTTTCTTT. It specifies CASAGPQWQDTEAFF.

This chain joins TRBV20-1 and TRBJ2-4, with unresolved D. The germline V gene has CDR1 DFQATT and CDR2 SNEGSKA (reference sequence). The CDR3 is 15 amino acids. V was shortened by 1 base and J by 9 bases, with 19 bases between the two germline ends. The CDR3 sequence: CSARAPGEGGGIQYF. The CDR3, as DNA: TGCAGTGCTAGAGCCCCGGGTGAAGGCGGCGGCATTCAGTACTTC.

The gene calls are TRBV11-1 and TRBJ2-1; 7 positions match TRBD2. From germline, CDR1 is SGHAT and CDR2 FQDESV (reference sequence). This CDR3 is built from 13 residues. Trimming at V came to 5 bases and at J to 6 bases, leaving 4 bases not matched to a gene. The CDR3 region is CASSAGLGNEQFF. Written as DNA, the CDR3 is TGTGCCAGCAGCGCCGGACTAGGCAATGAGCAGTTCTTC.

In this sample, this clonotype turned up a few times. The chain is built from TRBV2 and TRBJ2-5, with 8 bases identical to TRBD2. CDR3 length: 15 amino acids. The germline V gene has CDR1 SNHLY and CDR2 FYNNEI. J was trimmed by 4 bases and V by 2 bases; bases with no gene match: 6. In nucleotides, the CDR3 is TGTGCCAGCAGTGAACGGGCGGGAGGAGGAGAGACCCAGTACTTC. Translated, it gives CASSERAGGGETQYF. Drawing the rest from reference TRBV2 and TRBJ2-5, the complete variable domain is EPEVTQTPSHQVTQMGQEVILRCVPISNHLYFYWYRQILGQKVEFLVSFYNNEISEKSEIFDDQFSVERPDGSNFTLKIRSTKLEDSAMYFCASSERAGGGETQYFGPGTRLLVL.

The gene calls are TRBV5-1 and TRBJ2-5; D is ambiguous. Looked up from germline, CDR1 is SGHRS and CDR2 is YFSETQ. The CDR3 spans 14 residues. V was shortened by 5 bases and J by 1 base, with 12 bases between the two germline ends. CDR3 loop: CASRPTTSQETQYF. As DNA, the CDR3 is TGCGCCAGCAGACCGACCACGAGCCAAGAGACCCAGTACTTC.

This clonotype was detected only a few times. The rearrangement uses TRBV20-1 and TRBJ2-5, with D perhaps assigned TRBD1 or TRBD2 (7 bases each). Trimming removed 7 bases at V and 5 bases at J, with 23 bases between. The length of the CDR3 is 15 residues. Germline V gene lookup returns CDR1 DFQATT and CDR2 SNEGSKA (reference sequence). The CDR3 spells CSVLEQGRGFETQYF. CDR3 sequence (DNA): TGCAGTGTCCTAGAACAGGGGAGGGGTTTCGAGACCCAGTACTTC.

The J gene is TRBJ1-5, the V gene TRBV28; the match to TRBD1 covers 8 bases. V shed 2 bases and J 5 bases; nucleotides not matched to a gene: 2. The CDR3 totals 14 residues. Germline CDR1 is MDHEN and CDR2 is SYDVKM. CDR3 sequence (DNA): TGTGCCAGCAGTTTAGGACAGGGTCATCAGCCCCAGCATTTT. This translates into CASSLGQGHQPQHF.

This clonotype was recorded at least ten times. The V and J genes are TRBV5-1 and TRBJ2-3, with D possibly being TRBD1 or TRBD2 (5 bases each). V was trimmed by 4 bases and J by 2 bases, leaving 17 bases between them. The CDR3 extends over 16 amino acids. Germline CDR1 SGHRS, CDR2 YFSETQ. The CDR3 reads CASSVTGQAITDTQYF. DNA of the CDR3: TGCGCCAGCAGCGTAACGGGGCAGGCCATCACAGATACGCAGTATTTT.

The chain uses TRBV7-2 and TRBJ1-1, with unresolved D. CDR3 length: 13 residues. The V gene lost 7 bases and the J gene lost 3 bases, with 12 bases spanning the gap. The V gene's germline CDR1 is SGHTA and CDR2 FQGNSA. The CDR3 DNA reads TGTGCCAGCACCCCTTTGGCCTACACTGAAGCTTTCTTT. Amino acid sequence: CASTPLAYTEAFF.

This clonotype was recorded at least ten times. The V call is TRBV9, the J call TRBJ2-5; 7 bases map to TRBD1. Germline trimming cut 1 base from V and 3 bases from J; bases unmatched to any gene: 3. Germline lookup yields CDR1 SGDLS and CDR2 YYNGEE. The CDR3 totals 14 residues. CDR3 residues: CASSVRGPEETQYF. The CDR3 coding sequence is TGTGCCAGCAGCGTAAGGGGGCCGGAAGAGACCCAGTACTTC.

The chain links TRBV18 to TRBJ1-5; D may be TRBD1 (5 bases). Per the germline V gene, CDR1 is KGHSH and CDR2 is LQKENI. CDR3 size: 14 residues. V was clipped by 4 bases and J by 5 bases, with 12 bases between them. CDR3 in DNA: TGTGCCAGCTCACGCAACCTCAGGGATCAGCCCCAGCATTTT. It is translated as CASSRNLRDQPQHF. The whole variable domain, remainder taken from reference TRBV18 and TRBJ1-5, is NAGVMQNPRHLVRRRGQEARLRCSPMKGHSHVYWYRQLPEEGLKFMVYLQKENIIDESGMPKERFSAEFPKEGPSILRIQQVVRGDSAAYFCASSRNLRDQPQHFGDGTRLSIL.

The chain combines TRBV6-1 with TRBJ2-1; TRBD2 might be the D (5 bases). The germline V gene has CDR1 MNHNS and CDR2 SASEGT. CDR3 size: 16 residues. The ends were cut back, 4 bases at V and 2 bases at J, with 15 bases in the middle. CDR3 bases: TGTGCCAGCAGTGGGGCCTTAGCGCCGCCCTACAATGAGCAGTTCTTC. Translated, it gives CASSGALAPPYNEQFF.

This chain links TRBV20-1 with TRBJ1-1; D unresolved. Germline lookup yields CDR1 DFQATT and CDR2 SNEGSKA (reference sequence). The CDR3 sequence is 11 residues long. V was cut by 8 bases and J by 2 bases, with 9 bases left in between. The CDR3 loop is CSRASNTEAFF. The CDR3 DNA follows: TGCAGTCGGGCCAGTAACACTGAAGCTTTCTTT.

The J gene is TRBJ1-2, the V gene TRBV27; TRBD1 matches 10 bases. CDR3 length equals 13 residues. In germline, CDR1 is MNHEY, CDR2 SMNVEV (reference sequence). The V gene end was trimmed by 3 bases and the J gene end by 6 bases; junction bases not matched to a gene: 1. CDR3 protein: CASSLGTGDGYTF. CDR3 sequence (DNA): TGTGCCAGCAGTTTGGGGACAGGGGATGGCTACACCTTC.

This clonotype was observed a handful of times. The rearrangement links TRBV11-2 to TRBJ2-1; TRBD2 aligns across 7 bases. V lost 6 bases and J lost 2; bases outside the gene matches: 10. The CDR3 totals 16 residues. Germline V CDR1 and CDR2: SGHAT, FQNNGV. The DNA of the CDR3 is TGTGCCAGCAGACCCGCGGGCCTAGCGGCCTACAATGAGCAGTTCTTC. Amino acids: CASRPAGLAAYNEQFF.

This clonotype occurred many times. This chain connects TRBV28 to TRBJ2-5; 10 bases line up with TRBD1. This CDR3 comprises 14 residues. The germline V gene encodes CDR1 MDHEN and CDR2 SYDVKM. With 5 bases clipped from V and 4 bases from J, the junction kept 4 bases outside the gene matches. This CDR3 is CASSRQGARETQYF. CDR3 sequence (DNA): TGTGCCAGCAGTCGACAGGGGGCACGAGAGACCCAGTACTTC. The full variable domain, completed using reference TRBV28 and TRBJ2-5, is DVKVTQSSRYLVKRTGEKVFLECVQDMDHENMFWYRQDPGLGLRLIYFSYDVKMKEKGDIPEGYSVSREKKERFSLILESASTNQTSMYLCASSRQGARETQYFGPGTRLLVL.